This TCR beta chain was recorded in a study of T-cell reconstitution after alpha-beta-depleted transplantation in children. Study observations and caveats: Reportedly, only several hundred clones from non-depleted graft cells drove alpha-beta T-cell counts at about two months. From newly produced T cells came most of the T-cell counts and diversity one year after transplant. The origin of high day-60 TCRbeta diversity in some patients lay in surviving recipient T cells and thymic progenitors.

This clonotype was detected many times. Its target is unknown. Germline assignment: CDR1 DFQATT and CDR2 SNEGSKA (reference sequence). The V end lost 0 bases, the J end lost 4 bases, and 7 bases lay between the germline ends. The CDR3 contains 13 residues. Researchers prepared the TCRbeta library using unique molecular identifiers, the study reports. TCRdb independently ran MiXCR on the PCR reads; one entry per CDR3 protein. The sample consists of under 750,000 distinct CDR3 sequences, under 25% of them appearing once. This clonotype was sampled from a boy younger than two who had a stem cell transplant for acute myeloid leukemia, so the T cells may come from the graft donor. Sequences were derived from PBMCs, mostly from graft donor cells, sampled 360 days after TCRalphabeta/CD19-depleted stem cell transplant. The rearrangement links TRBV20-1 to TRBJ2-1, with D unresolved. The CDR3 reads CSARDPDYNEQFF. In DNA, the CDR3 is TGCAGTGCTAGAGACCCGGATTACAATGAGCAGTTCTTC.